This TCR beta chain appears in the sequencing data of a study of T cell responses to AZD1222 COVID-19 vaccine. Broader study findings: Variant regions that are unmutated are reportedly the target of nearly half of spike-specific TCRs.

Profiled with immunoSEQ multiplex PCR; TCRdb holds only in-frame clones, not every one. The profile shows 55,000 to 65,000 clones, 80% of them singletons. J lost 6 bases, V lost 1 base, and 17 bases had no gene match. This CDR3 is built from 19 residues. Germline V lookup: CDR1 SGHNT, CDR2 YYREEE (reference sequence). Timing groups of about 4 and about 12 weeks for second doses were pooled. Regarding this clone: What it binds is unknown.

The V call is TRBV5-4, the J call TRBJ1-2; 11 nucleotides match TRBD1. The sequence was collected from an adult who received the AZD1222 COVID-19 vaccine. Sequenced here: peripheral blood, sampled 28 days after the second AZD1222 dose. DNA of the CDR3: TGTGCCAGCAGCTTGAGAGGAGGTTGGGGGACAGGGGGAACGGATGGCTACACCTTC. Translated, it gives CASSLRGGWGTGGTDGYTF.